The T cell receptor (beta chain) under discussion was sequenced for a study of control samples from healthy donors and cancer patients. The method was immunoSEQ multiplex PCR; TCRdb's version includes in-frame clones alone and lacks a portion of them. The profile shows nearly 55,000 clones, 95% to 96% of them singletons. The germline V gene encodes CDR1 MNHEY and CDR2 SMNVEV (reference sequence). CDR3 length: 15 residues. V was clipped by 5 bases and J by 2 bases, with 16 bases between them. The sample comprised blood. The TCR sequence derives from a woman aged 25-40 years in good health. The chain has TRBV27 and TRBJ2-7; perhaps TRBD2 as D (6 bases). Here the CDR3 DNA reads TGTGCCAGCAGTAGCGCTGGGACTGGAACCTACGAGCAGTACTTC. Its protein is CASSSAGTGTYEQYF.